The T cell receptor beta chain under discussion was sequenced for a study of T-cell memory formation after mild COVID-19. Study details: TCR clusters were largely donor specific. Study-level points and caveats: CD4+ contracting clones were found mainly in CM and EM, and CD8+ ones in EMRA. There were some responding clones in pre-infection memory, which suggested that cross-reactive memory had joined.

Regarding this clonotype: Its antigen is as yet unknown.

5'RACE, which relied on constant-segment primers, yielded TCR alpha and TCR beta cDNA libraries carrying sample barcodes and UMIs. TCRdb re-called the 5' RACE reads with MiXCR, one entry per CDR3 protein. The profile shows a few hundred thousand distinct CDR3 sequences, approximately 16% of them singletons. The CDR3 consists of 13 residues. The V end lost 2 bases, the J end lost 0 bases, and 4 bases lay between the germline ends. Looked up from germline, CDR1 is PRHDT and CDR2 is FYEKMQ (reference sequence). The sequence came from a man aged 18 to 29 who had mild COVID-19 (a few samples of this study predate the infection). Cell type and time point are not known. Sequenced material: PBMCs or a T cell subset sorted from them (not recorded which). This chain uses TRBV13 with TRBJ2-5, with unresolved D. CDR3 region: CASSLRNQETQYF. For the CDR3, the DNA is TGTGCCAGCAGCTTAAGGAACCAAGAGACCCAGTACTTC.